The text below deals with one TCR beta chain. Its binding antigen is unknown. Base qualities are not recorded, but no much larger clone differs from it by a single base. The treatment or condition tag for this specimen amounts to: around 19 received Ad26.COV2.S at low or high dose, single or two shots; roughly five received placebo; per-sample allocation not given. Repertoires of vaccine and placebo recipients were sequenced from samples collected on day 63 after the first injection. Between 29 July and 7 August 2020, Cohort 1b enrolled 25 adults aged 18-55 years at one site in Boston, USA. Ad26.COV2.S was a replication-incompetent adenovirus type 26 vector expressing a prefusion-stabilized SARS-CoV-2 spike protein from the original Wuhan strain. This sample is part of a study of Ad26.COV2.S vaccination and SARS-CoV-2 variants (dated by TCRdb to about 2021). The study in broad terms: Vaccine-arm donors came from COV1001, a multicentre, randomized, double-blind, placebo-controlled phase I-IIa trial of Ad26.COV2.S in healthy adults. Ad26.COV2.S was administered intramuscularly at a dose of 5x10^10 or 1x10^11 viral particles, either as one shot or as two shots given 56 days apart. TCRbeta repertoire sequencing was used to assess the specificity and breadth of SARS-CoV-2-reactive T cell receptors after Ad26.COV2.S vaccination. A total of 32 samples were included in the TCR-sequenced set, comprising around 20 Ad26.COV2.S vaccine recipients, 5 placebo recipients and 8 SARS-CoV-2 convalescent individuals. Participants in the trial were split at random into five groups of five each, receiving low-dose or high-dose Ad26.COV2.S once or twice, or else placebo on both occasions. Investigators remained blinded to trial group allocation during experiments and outcome assessment.

The study at large found these results: After vaccination, substantial breadth of spike-specific CD8+ and CD4+ T cell responses was reported. According to the authors, total T cell responses may have been underestimated by the TCR breadth and depth analyses. Vaccine and placebo recipients had similar non-spike TCR breadth, a finding consistent with the vaccine containing only spike. Spike-specific TCR breadth was higher in Ad26.COV2.S recipients than in placebo recipients (P = 0.0014). The study was not powered to compare responses between vaccine doses or regimens.

Its CDR3 holds 15 amino acids, cysteine through phenylalanine. Just the 45-base CDR3 DNA is kept, in frame starting at base 1. The trim is 5 bases for V and 5 bases for J, with a gap of 13 bases between the germline ends. The germline V gene specifies LGHNA as CDR1 and YSLEER as CDR2. The immunoSEQ Assay was used to sequence TCRbeta CDR3 regions. After extraction, genomic DNA underwent amplification by bias-controlled multiplex PCR, followed by high-throughput sequencing. Processing in the source paper ran as follows. To quantify the absolute abundance of every unique TCRbeta CDR3 region, sequences were collapsed and filtered. T cell fraction was estimated by normalizing TCRbeta template counts to usable DNA, which was measured by amplifying reference genes present in all nucleated cells. Repertoire TCRs were annotated as SARS-CoV-2-specific when V gene, CDR3 amino acid sequence and J gene were exactly matched to a known reactive TCR set. The reference SARS-CoV-2 TCR set was derived from MIRA and filtered for enrichment in COVID-19-positive ImmuneCODE repertoires, a step that removed public or cross-reactive TCRs. Using the MIRA antigens, annotated TCRs were further analysed by specific ORF or by position within an ORF. Breadth was defined as the number of annotated unique rearrangements divided by the total number of unique productive rearrangements, and depth was defined as the summed frequency of the annotated unique rearrangements. Two-sided Wilcoxon rank-sum tests were applied when comparing TCR breadth between groups. The table was pulled from immuneACCESS by TCRdb, which kept in-frame rearrangements only. Such tables lose some clones; where checked, under half of the loss comes from unresolved V genes, and the rest has no known cause. V, J and clone size are taken as reported in that table, and D and trimming were inferred from the DNA itself. The sample table contains some 390,000 clones; only one count was recorded for about 88% of them. The top ten hold roughly 3% of the sample.

Recombination joined TRBV4-3 with TRBJ1-6; TRBD1 is perhaps the D gene, given 5 matching bases. Sample: peripheral blood, taken in a trial of Ad26.COV2.S vaccine versus placebo. The clonotype comes from a person aged 18-60 years who received the Ad26.COV2.S COVID-19 vaccine or a placebo. The CDR3 is CASSDIDRNNSPLHF. The nucleotide sequence is given as TGCGCCAGCAGCGATATCGACAGAAATAATTCACCCCTCCACTTT.